This T cell receptor beta chain derives from a study of control samples from healthy donors and cancer patients. V lost 3 bases and J lost 1, with 10 bases in between. The V gene's germline CDR1 is SGHDT and CDR2 YYEEEE. The CDR3 sequence is 15 residues long. Profiled with immunoSEQ multiplex PCR; TCRdb holds only in-frame clones, not every one. The sample holds tens of thousands of clones, 89% seen once. Sequencing was done on a sample of blood. This sequence originates from a man aged 50 to 60 in good health. The chain recombines TRBV5-6 with TRBJ2-2, with D unresolved. The CDR3 DNA sequence: TGTGCCAGCAGCTGCTGGCTGTTGAACACCGGGGAGCTGTTTTTT. Protein: CASSCWLLNTGELFF.